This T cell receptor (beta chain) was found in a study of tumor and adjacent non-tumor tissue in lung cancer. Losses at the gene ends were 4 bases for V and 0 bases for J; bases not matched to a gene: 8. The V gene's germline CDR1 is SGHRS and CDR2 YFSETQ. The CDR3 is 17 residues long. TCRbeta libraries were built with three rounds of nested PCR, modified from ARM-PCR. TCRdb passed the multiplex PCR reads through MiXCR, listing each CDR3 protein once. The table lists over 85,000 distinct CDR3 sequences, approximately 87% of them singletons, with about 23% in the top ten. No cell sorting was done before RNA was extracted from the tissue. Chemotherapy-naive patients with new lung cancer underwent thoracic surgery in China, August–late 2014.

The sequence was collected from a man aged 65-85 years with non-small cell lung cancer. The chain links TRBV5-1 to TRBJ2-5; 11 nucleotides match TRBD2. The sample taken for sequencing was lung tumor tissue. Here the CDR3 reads CASSVGLAALYQETQYF. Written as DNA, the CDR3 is TGCGCCAGCAGCGTGGGACTAGCGGCGCTGTACCAAGAGACCCAGTACTTC.